The rows below give T cell receptor beta chains drawn from one sample of a study of blood T cell repertoires in COVID-19. Clones were sequenced by immunoSEQ multiplex PCR, and TCRdb holds only the in-frame ones, with some missing. There are a few hundred thousand clones in the sample; around 87% occur only once, and 3.5% to 4.5% lies in the top ten. Sequenced sample: PBMCs or T cells enriched from blood (not recorded which). The origin of the receptors is a woman aged 18-30 years with acute COVID-19. Each CDR3 is given with its conserved first and last residue. D genes are given only for firm matches. Expanded clones get a size class; other rows say once, few or many, or leave the size out.

clone_size	j_call	v_call	d_call	cdr3_nt	cdr3_aa
few	TRBJ1-2	TRBV11-2	TRBD1	TGTGCCAGCAGTCCCCCCGGGACAGGAAATGGCTACACCTTC	CASSPPGTGNGYTF
-	TRBJ1-1	TRBV6-4	-	TGTGCCAGCAGGGACAACCTGGGAGGCACTGAAGCTTTCTTT	CASRDNLGGTEAFF
-	TRBJ2-7	TRBV5-1	-	TGCGCCAGCAGCAACCGGACAGTCTCCTACGAGCAGTACTTC	CASSNRTVSYEQYF
-	TRBJ1-1	TRBV3-1/TRBV3-2	-	TGTGCCAGCAGTCCCGACAGCTTTGGGACTGAAGCTTTCTTT	CASSPDSFGTEAFF
once	TRBJ2-5	TRBV7-3	TRBD2	TGTGCCAGCAGCCCGGCCGGAGCGGGAGGGCCGGAGACCCAGTACTTC	CASSPAGAGGPETQYF
-	TRBJ1-1	TRBV12-3/TRBV12-4	-	TGTGCCAGCAGTCCCAGGTTAGGCACTGAAGCTTTCTTT	CASSPRLGTEAFF
-	TRBJ1-5	TRBV27	-	TGTGCCAGCACCCCCGGGATGGGGAGCAATCAGCCCCAGCATTTT	CASTPGMGSNQPQHF
-	TRBJ1-2	TRBV27	-	TGTGCCAGCAGTGGTACAGGGAAGGTCTATGGCTACACCTTC	CASSGTGKVYGYTF
-	TRBJ2-2	TRBV27	-	TGTGCCAGCAGTTTACGGGGTAGAGACACCGGGGAGCTGTTTTTT	CASSLRGRDTGELFF
-	TRBJ2-1	TRBV28	-	TGTGCCAGCAGTTTAGGACAGATCGGATCCAATGAGCAGTTCTTC	CASSLGQIGSNEQFF
-	TRBJ1-4	TRBV6-5	-	TGTGCCAGCAGTACGGAGGGAAAACTGTTTTTT	CASSTEGKLFF
-	TRBJ2-3	TRBV5-8	TRBD1	TGTGCCAGCAGCTTGCGGGACAGGGGCACAGATACGCAGTATTTT	CASSLRDRGTDTQYF
-	TRBJ1-5	TRBV5-8	-	TGTGCCAGCAGCTTCCCGCAGGGCACCAATCAGCCCCAGCATTTT	CASSFPQGTNQPQHF
few	TRBJ2-1	TRBV18	TRBD2	TGTGCCAGTCAACCGGGACTAAACAATGAGCAGTTCTTC	CASQPGLNNEQFF
-	TRBJ1-4	TRBV27	TRBD1	TGTGCCAGCAGTCCCCGGGTTGAAGGGGGCAGATTTGCAACTAATGAAAAACTGTTTTTT	CASSPRVEGGRFATNEKLFF
-	TRBJ1-1	TRBV4-2	TRBD1	TGTGCCAGCAGCCCGCTGGGACAGGGCGCCGTCAACACTGAAGCTTTCTTT	CASSPLGQGAVNTEAFF
-	TRBJ1-1	TRBV30	TRBD1	TGTGCCTCGGACAGGGACAATACTCAAGCTTTCTTT	CASDRDNTQAFF
-	TRBJ2-5	TRBV7-2	TRBD1	TGTGCCAGCAGCCCCGAACCGGACAGGGTGGAGTACTTC	CASSPEPDRVEYF
-	TRBJ2-7	TRBV7-9	TRBD1	TGTGCCAGCAGCACCCGGGACAGGGTCTACGAGCAGTACTTC	CASSTRDRVYEQYF
once	TRBJ2-2	TRBV30	TRBD1	TGTGCCTGGAGTCAGCAGGGGGCAGACACCGGGGAGCTGTTTTTT	CAWSQQGADTGELFF
-	TRBJ2-2	TRBV18	TRBD2	TGTGCCAGCTCACCACCAGCGGGAGGCCCTAACACCGGGGAGCTGTTTTTT	CASSPPAGGPNTGELFF
-	TRBJ2-5	TRBV7-2	-	TGTGCCAGCAGCTCCCGACAGGCTCAGGAGACCCAGTACTTC	CASSSRQAQETQYF
-	TRBJ1-1	TRBV19	-	TGTGCCAGTAGCCTTTTTGACAGTTCCACTGAAGCTTTCTTT	CASSLFDSSTEAFF
-	TRBJ1-5	TRBV3-1/TRBV3-2	-	TGTGCCAGCAGCCAAGGTGAGAACAATCAGCCCCAGCATTTT	CASSQGENNQPQHF
once	TRBJ2-1	TRBV28	-	TGTGCCGAAAGGCGGGCAAACGCCTACAATGAGCAGTTCTTC	CAERRANAYNEQFF
-	TRBJ2-2	TRBV9	TRBD2	TGTGCCAGCAGCCCTCGGACTAGCGGGAGTTCTACCGGGGAGCTGTTTTTT	CASSPRTSGSSTGELFF
-	TRBJ1-3	TRBV7-2	-	TGTGCCAGCAGCTTAGTAGGTGGGGGGACGGGAAACACCATATATTTT	CASSLVGGGTGNTIYF
-	TRBJ1-2	TRBV19	-	TGTGCCAGTCACCGAGGGGGTTCGGGTGGCTACACCTTC	CASHRGGSGGYTF
-	TRBJ2-1	TRBV24-1	TRBD2	TGTGCCACCAGTGATCGGACTAGCGAGGATGAGCAGTTCTTC	CATSDRTSEDEQFF
-	TRBJ1-1	TRBV7-9	-	TGTGCCAGCAGCCTTACAGCAGAAGCTTTCTTT	CASSLTAEAFF
-	TRBJ2-2	TRBV7-3	-	TGTGCCAGCAATTCGGGGTGGAACACCGGGGAGCTGTTTTTT	CASNSGWNTGELFF
-	TRBJ2-7	TRBV5-1	-	TGCGCCAGCAGCTTAGGACTATCCGCCTACGAGCAGTACTTC	CASSLGLSAYEQYF
-	TRBJ1-1	TRBV12-3/TRBV12-4	-	TGTGCCAGCAGTTTGTTCGGAGGTGAAGCTTTCTTT	CASSLFGGEAFF
-	TRBJ1-2	TRBV30	-	TGTGCCTGGACCCCCCCCGGGTGGAACTATGGCTACACCTTC	CAWTPPGWNYGYTF
-	TRBJ2-3	TRBV21-1	-	TGTGCCAGCAGCCCCCTAAAGAGGACTAGCGGGAGCACAGATACGCAGTATTTT	CASSPLKRTSGSTDTQYF
-	TRBJ2-7	TRBV5-6	-	TGTGCCAGCAGCTTGTACGACGGGAACTACGAGCAGTACTTC	CASSLYDGNYEQYF